These 5 T cell receptor beta chains were all obtained from the same sample, sequenced in a study of T cells in Graves' hyperthyroidism and ophthalmopathy. Template material for amplifying TCR beta CDR3 regions consisted of RNA transcripts. The study used the HTBI primer set for a first-round RT-PCR of the TCR CDR3. MiXCR, run by TCRdb on the multiplex PCR reads, gives a single entry per CDR3 protein. The profile shows 450,000 to 650,000 distinct CDR3 sequences, roughly 18% of them singletons. Sequenced sample: blood. The receptors come from a woman between 18 and 29 years old with Graves' ophthalmopathy.

This clonotype was seen ten or more times. V is TRBV5-1 and J is TRBJ2-3; 8 bases map to TRBD1. Trimming at V came to 4 bases and at J to 2 bases, leaving 9 bases not matched to a gene. There are 16 residues in the CDR3. Per the germline V gene, CDR1 is SGHRS and CDR2 is YFSETQ. This CDR3 is CASSVTGTGVTDTQYF. CDR3 DNA: TGCGCCAGCAGCGTGACCGGGACAGGAGTCACAGATACGCAGTATTTT.

The chain links TRBV6-1 to TRBJ1-2; 9 nucleotides line up with TRBD1. The germline CDR1 and CDR2 sequences are MNHNS and SASEGT. The CDR3 consists of 15 residues. The junction had 7 bases not matched to a gene; V was cut back by 4 bases and J by 4 bases. CDR3 protein: CASSGGTGTIYGYTF. CDR3 DNA sequence: TGTGCCAGCAGTGGGGGGACAGGGACCATCTATGGCTACACCTTC.

CDR3 loop: CASSKTGDREQFF. In DNA, the CDR3 is TGTGCCAGCAGTAAAACAGGGGATCGGGAGCAGTTCTTC. The chain carries TRBV6-1 and TRBJ2-1, with 7 bases identical to TRBD1. Germline V lookup: CDR1 MNHNS, CDR2 SASEGT. With V trimmed by 5 bases and J by 10 bases, 8 bases remained unmatched. This CDR3 is built from 13 residues.

This clonotype was seen more than once but under ten times. The rearrangement links TRBV7-6 to TRBJ2-5, with TRBD1 matching 7 bases. The V segment lost 3 bases and the J segment 3 bases; nucleotides outside the gene matches: 10. The CDR3 covers 16 residues. The germline V gene encodes CDR1 SGHVS and CDR2 FNYEAQ. CDR3 loop: CASSFYGDSSEETQYF. The CDR3 DNA sequence: TGTGCCAGCAGCTTCTACGGGGACAGCTCGGAAGAGACCCAGTACTTC.

This clonotype was observed many times. This chain joins TRBV7-3 and TRBJ2-3; 9 bases are shared with TRBD2. Trimming at V came to 0 bases and at J to 6 bases, leaving 4 bases not matched to a gene. The length of the CDR3 is 15 residues. The V gene's germline CDR1 is SGHTA and CDR2 FQGTGA. The CDR3 loop reads CASSLTLAGYDTQYF. The CDR3 DNA sequence: TGTGCCAGCAGCTTAACTCTAGCGGGATATGATACGCAGTATTTT.